The T cell receptor (beta chain) under discussion was sequenced for a study of T cell responses to AZD1222 COVID-19 vaccine (dated by TCRdb to the early 2020s). Looking at the study overall: A total of 233 trial participants underwent TCR sequencing, of whom roughly 210 had received two doses of AZD1222 and around 25 had received two doses of the MenACWY control vaccine. Trial participants were enrolled by age into subgroups of 18-55, 56-69 and 70-plus years, and around 150, 29 and 61 TCR-sequenced participants, respectively, were included in these subgroups.

The paper's findings and limits, for the study overall: The vaccine-associated CD4 TCRs covered the entire spike protein, and the dominant responses fell in regions 160-218 and 743-854. The 56-69-year group was small, and its depth increase did not reach significance, likely because of low power. Only six AZD1222 recipients were SARS-CoV-2 seropositive at baseline, limiting conclusions about previously exposed vaccinees. After two AZD1222 doses, spike-specific TCR breadth and depth were significantly higher than at day 0 and than in MenACWY recipients. Epitopes outside the regions mutated in the B.1.351 and B.1.1.7 variants were reportedly recognized by nearly half of the unique spike-specific TCRs. Participants were mostly white British, with more females than males. The authors suggested clonal diversity may have been underestimated. Because no day 14 peak-response samples were available, the repertoires could be characterized only after the peak T cell response.

The CDR3 starts with the cysteine, ends with the phenylalanine, and has 13 residues. Just the 39-base CDR3 DNA is kept, in frame starting at base 1. Per the germline V gene, SNHLY is the CDR1 and FYNNEI is the CDR2. Trimming removed 9 bases from V and 1 base from J, leaving 12 bases between the germline ends. The CDR3 regions of human TCRbeta chains were analyzed by immunosequencing. Per the original workflow: TCRs in the repertoires were matched against a reference library of SARS-CoV-2-specific TCRs that had been generated with the MIRA antigen-specificity platform. Breadth was defined as the fraction of unique TCRs that were SARS-CoV-2-associated. Depth was defined as the fraction of total T cells that were SARS-CoV-2-associated. Using the MIRA data, each spike-specific TCR was mapped to the spike region that the TCR reacts to and placed in a CD4 or CD8 class. Log10-transformed breadth and depth values were compared by one-way ANOVA with Sidak's multiple comparisons tests. The source is immuneACCESS, and TCRdb retained only in-frame sequences with V and J called. Part of the clones is not carried over; for the studies checked, unresolved V genes explain less than half of this, and the remainder is unexplained. V and J calls and clone size are those listed in that table; D and trimming were worked out from the DNA. This sample gives 150,000 to 160,000 clones in total; 87% of them show up just once. The top ten hold about 9% of the sample.

The time point label, as the study defines it: about 28 days (+/-7) after the second vaccine dose. AZD1222 recipients with second doses at about 4 weeks or about 12 weeks were pooled, because spike-specific TCR depth and breadth did not differ between schedules. The vaccinee samples were drawn from two UK trials, COV001 and COV002, one of which was a single-blind randomized controlled phase 2/3 trial testing AZD1222 (ChAdOx1 nCoV-19) in healthy adults. For TCRbeta chain sequencing, PBMC samples from trial participants were taken at day 0 and at day 28 after the second dose. In regard to this clone: Its antigen is currently not known. No qualities accompany the bases; no much larger clone lies one base away.

This clonotype originated in an adult who received the AZD1222 COVID-19 vaccine. Sequencing used peripheral blood, obtained 28 days after the second AZD1222 dose. The chain employs TRBV2 and TRBJ1-1; TRBD1 could be the D gene, as 6 bases match. The CDR3 loop reads CASRAGENTEAFF. The DNA sequence is as follows: TGTGCCAGTCGGGCAGGGGAGAACACTGAAGCTTTCTTT.